These T cell receptor beta chains were read from a single sample in a study of blood T cell repertoires in COVID-19. Only in-frame clones appear in the TCRdb table, and some are missing; sequencing was by immunoSEQ multiplex PCR. Of about 190,000 clones listed, 88% are singletons. The specimen sequenced was peripheral blood. The receptor source for this set is a human donor in a cohort sampled during active COVID-19. Each CDR3 is given with its conserved first and last residue. Each record gives: V gene, J gene, D gene, clone size, CDR3 protein, CDR3 DNA. D genes are given only for firm matches. Only some rows state a clone size, as once, few, many or a class for expanded clones.

V: TRBV19; J: TRBJ1-4; D: .; size: .; CDR3: CASRRSPGGEKLFF; DNA: TGTGCCAGTAGGAGGTCACCGGGAGGTGAAAAACTGTTTTTT
V: TRBV9; J: TRBJ2-5; D: .; size: few; CDR3: CASSVGGQQETQYF; DNA: TGTGCCAGCAGCGTAGGGGGACAACAAGAGACCCAGTACTTC
V: TRBV28; J: TRBJ2-1; D: .; size: .; CDR3: CASSLVGGRLSYNEQFF; DNA: TGTGCCAGCAGTTTAGTAGGGGGTCGTCTCTCCTACAATGAGCAGTTCTTC
V: TRBV7-9; J: TRBJ2-2; D: .; size: .; CDR3: CASTNGRVGRTGELFF; DNA: TGTGCCAGCACCAATGGGCGGGTCGGACGCACCGGGGAGCTGTTTTTT
V: TRBV10-3; J: TRBJ1-1; D: .; size: few; CDR3: CAISTQGYTEAFF; DNA: TGTGCCATCAGTACCCAGGGGTACACTGAAGCTTTCTTT
V: TRBV19; J: TRBJ2-7; D: TRBD2; size: .; CDR3: CASSIASGRVYEQYF; DNA: TGTGCCAGTAGTATTGCTAGCGGGAGGGTCTACGAGCAGTACTTC
V: TRBV30; J: TRBJ2-3; D: TRBD2; size: .; CDR3: CAWSRAGGTDTQYF; DNA: TGTGCCTGGAGTAGGGCGGGAGGCACAGATACGCAGTATTTT
V: TRBV19; J: TRBJ2-7; D: .; size: once; CDR3: CASSLGGGGYEQYF; DNA: TGTGCCAGTAGCCTAGGGGGGGGTGGCTACGAGCAGTACTTC
V: TRBV9; J: TRBJ2-7; D: .; size: few; CDR3: CASSVGLLAHEQYF; DNA: TGTGCCAGCAGCGTGGGGCTCTTGGCTCACGAGCAGTACTTC
V: TRBV21-1; J: TRBJ2-7; D: .; size: once; CDR3: CASSSNGEVVRYEQYF; DNA: TGTGCCAGCAGCTCAAATGGAGAGGTCGTAAGGTACGAGCAGTACTTC
V: TRBV7-8; J: TRBJ1-5; D: .; size: .; CDR3: CASSFATNQPQHF; DNA: TGTGCCAGCAGCTTTGCCACAAATCAGCCCCAGCATTTT
V: TRBV2; J: TRBJ2-7; D: .; size: .; CDR3: CASSPRELRSYEQYF; DNA: TGTGCCAGCAGTCCACGAGAACTGCGATCCTACGAGCAGTACTTC
V: TRBV4-1; J: TRBJ2-5; D: TRBD1; size: .; CDR3: CASSLQGADSETQYF; DNA: TGCGCCAGCAGTTTACAGGGGGCTGATTCAGAGACCCAGTACTTC
V: TRBV30; J: TRBJ2-7; D: TRBD1; size: .; CDR3: CAWGQTGGEQYF; DNA: TGTGCCTGGGGACAGACAGGGGGCGAGCAGTACTTC
V: TRBV18; J: TRBJ1-1; D: .; size: .; CDR3: CASSPPPGNTEAFF; DNA: TGTGCCAGCTCACCACCTCCAGGCAACACTGAAGCTTTCTTT
V: TRBV27; J: TRBJ1-6; D: TRBD1; size: .; CDR3: CASSSGTVTNSPLHF; DNA: TGTGCCAGCAGCTCCGGGACAGTAACTAATTCACCCCTCCACTTT
V: TRBV27; J: TRBJ1-2; D: .; size: .; CDR3: CASSLGQTNYGYTF; DNA: TGTGCCAGCAGTTTAGGGCAGACTAACTATGGCTACACCTTC
V: TRBV5-1; J: TRBJ2-5; D: .; size: once; CDR3: CASSSGLPGAQYF; DNA: TGCGCCAGCAGCTCGGGACTGCCCGGGGCCCAGTACTTC
V: TRBV2; J: TRBJ2-7; D: .; size: .; CDR3: CASKKQDSYEQYF; DNA: TGTGCCAGCAAAAAACAGGACTCCTACGAGCAGTACTTC
V: TRBV6-1; J: TRBJ1-5; D: .; size: .; CDR3: CASSESHGNQPQHF; DNA: TGTGCCAGCAGTGAAAGCCATGGCAATCAGCCCCAGCATTTT
V: TRBV11-3; J: TRBJ2-3; D: .; size: .; CDR3: CASSGRGTDTQYF; DNA: TGTGCCAGCAGCGGTCGGGGCACAGATACGCAGTATTTT
V: TRBV18; J: TRBJ1-1; D: .; size: .; CDR3: CASWKGTSGVTEAFF; DNA: TGTGCCAGCTGGAAAGGGACAAGCGGGGTCACTGAAGCTTTCTTT
V: TRBV15; J: TRBJ1-3; D: .; size: .; CDR3: CATSRSLEGPSSGNTIYF; DNA: TGTGCCACCAGCAGATCATTGGAGGGACCGTCCTCTGGAAACACCATATATTTT
V: TRBV7-2; J: TRBJ2-7; D: TRBD1; size: .; CDR3: CASIQQGPWNEQYF; DNA: TGTGCCAGCATACAACAGGGGCCCTGGAACGAGCAGTACTTC
V: TRBV29-1; J: TRBJ1-5; D: TRBD1; size: .; CDR3: CSVAGQGGNQPQHF; DNA: TGCAGCGTCGCGGGACAGGGTGGCAATCAGCCCCAGCATTTT
V: TRBV6-4; J: TRBJ1-1; D: .; size: .; CDR3: CASSDPTGNTEAFF; DNA: TGTGCCAGCAGTGACCCGACAGGGAACACTGAAGCTTTCTTT
V: TRBV29-1; J: TRBJ2-7; D: TRBD1; size: .; CDR3: CSVDLGQGAYEQYF; DNA: TGCAGCGTTGATTTGGGGCAGGGGGCTTACGAGCAGTACTTC
V: TRBV28; J: TRBJ1-1; D: .; size: .; CDR3: CASSSPPRTEAFF; DNA: TGTGCCAGCAGTTCCCCCCCTCGGACTGAAGCTTTCTTT
V: TRBV4-1; J: TRBJ2-1; D: .; size: .; CDR3: CASSLGRGPSTGEQFF; DNA: TGCGCCAGCAGCCTGGGGCGGGGACCTTCTACCGGGGAGCAGTTCTTC
V: TRBV21-1; J: TRBJ2-7; D: .; size: .; CDR3: CARQAEQYF; DNA: TGTGCCAGACAGGCAGAGCAGTACTTC
V: TRBV15; J: TRBJ2-1; D: TRBD2; size: .; CDR3: CATSRDGLAGGYEQFF; DNA: TGTGCCACCAGCAGAGATGGGCTAGCGGGAGGCTATGAGCAGTTCTTC